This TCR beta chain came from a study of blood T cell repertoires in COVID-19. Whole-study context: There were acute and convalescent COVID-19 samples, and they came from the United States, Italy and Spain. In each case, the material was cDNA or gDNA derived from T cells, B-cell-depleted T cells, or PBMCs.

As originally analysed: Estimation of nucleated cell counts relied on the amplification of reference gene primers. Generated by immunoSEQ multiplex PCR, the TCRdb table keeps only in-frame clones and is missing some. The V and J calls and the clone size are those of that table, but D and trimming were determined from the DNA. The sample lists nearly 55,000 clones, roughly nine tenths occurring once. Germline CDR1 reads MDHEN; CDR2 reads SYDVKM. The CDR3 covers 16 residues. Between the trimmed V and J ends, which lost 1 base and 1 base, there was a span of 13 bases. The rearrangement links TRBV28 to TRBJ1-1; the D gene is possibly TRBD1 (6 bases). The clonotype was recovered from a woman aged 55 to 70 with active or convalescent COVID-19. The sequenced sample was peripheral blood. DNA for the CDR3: TGTGCCAGCAGTTTATCCCTCCGACAGGCGAACACTGAAGCTTTCTTT. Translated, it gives CASSLSLRQANTEAFF.